Listed below are T cell receptor beta chains from one sample, sequenced in a study of blood T cell repertoires in COVID-19. Here immunoSEQ multiplex PCR was the method, and the copy in TCRdb shows in-frame clones only, minus some. The sample holds over 90,000 clones, over 70% seen once. The sample consisted of peripheral blood. The receptors come from an elderly man with active or convalescent COVID-19. Both conserved end residues are part of each CDR3. D genes are given only for firm matches. The size of a clone is reported for some rows only, either as once, few or many, or as a class for expanded clones.

clone_size	v_call	d_call	j_call	cdr3_aa	cdr3_nt
.	TRBV3-1/TRBV3-2	.	TRBJ1-1	CASSQDLYRERNTEAFF	TGTGCCAGCAGCCAAGATCTGTACAGAGAGAGGAACACTGAAGCTTTCTTT
.	TRBV28	.	TRBJ1-2	CASSIQVNYGYTF	TGTGCCAGCAGTATACAGGTTAACTATGGCTACACCTTC
.	TRBV6-1	TRBD2	TRBJ2-7	CASSRSGEDYEQYF	TGTGCCAGCAGTCGTAGCGGGGAGGACTACGAGCAGTACTTC
.	TRBV7-2	.	TRBJ2-7	CASSLAVGGKSRSYEQYF	TGTGCCAGCAGTCTCGCCGTTGGGGGGAAATCACGGTCCTACGAGCAGTACTTC
.	TRBV5-5	TRBD2	TRBJ2-3	CASSLSSGEWDTQYF	TGTGCCAGCAGCTTGAGCAGCGGGGAGTGGGATACGCAGTATTTT
.	TRBV2	.	TRBJ1-5	CASSRGNQPQHF	TGTGCCAGCAGTAGGGGAAATCAGCCCCAGCATTTT
.	TRBV4-2	.	TRBJ2-6	CASSQVGGSGANVLTF	TGTGCCAGCAGCCAAGTCGGTGGCTCTGGGGCCAACGTCCTGACTTTC
.	TRBV6-4	TRBD1	TRBJ1-6	CASSQGQGNHSPLHF	TGTGCCAGCAGTCAGGGACAGGGAAATCATTCACCCCTCCACTTT
once	TRBV28	.	TRBJ2-7	CASGQQGRIPYEQYF	TGTGCCAGCGGCCAACAGGGCAGAATACCCTACGAGCAGTACTTC
.	TRBV5-1	TRBD1	TRBJ2-7	CASSRGPEQYF	TGCGCCAGCAGCAGGGGGCCCGAGCAGTACTTC
many	TRBV6-5	.	TRBJ1-3	CASRSHAGNTIYF	TGTGCCAGCAGGAGCCACGCTGGAAACACCATATATTTT
.	TRBV12-3/TRBV12-4	.	TRBJ2-2	CASSPTRAGELFF	TGTGCCAGCAGTCCTACGAGGGCCGGGGAGCTGTTTTTT
.	TRBV5-1	TRBD1	TRBJ2-5	CASSGLETGMYQETQYF	TGCGCCAGCAGCGGGCTTGAGACAGGGATGTACCAAGAGACCCAGTACTTC
.	TRBV11-3	.	TRBJ2-2	CASSFGRNTGELFF	TGTGCCAGCAGCTTCGGTAGAAACACCGGGGAGCTGTTTTTT